The sequence of this T cell receptor (beta chain) was determined in a study of T cell repertoires in cytomegalovirus infection. About the research overall: Public TCR beta signature analysis indicated the presence of both CMV infection and matching HLA type.

Concerning this clonotype: Its antigen is undetermined.

The study's findings and limits: CMV-specific TCR beta clonotypes restricted by HLA-C were the ones dominating the ex vivo response.

This CDR3 has 13 amino acids. Germline loops: CDR1 MNHEY, CDR2 SVGAGI. V was cut by 2 bases and J by 2 bases, with 7 bases left in between. TCRdb processed the reads anew with MiXCR; each CDR3 protein has one entry. Here the sample spans fewer than 550,000 distinct CDR3 sequences, approximately 15% being singletons. The V call is TRBV6-5, the J call TRBJ2-7; D remains unclear. The receptor was derived from a human donor in good health (CMV status not recorded). Some clones in this sample may be carry-over from other donors' samples. The sequenced material came from CD8+ T cells from PBMCs. CDR3 sequence reads: CASSYGPAYEQYF. CDR3 nucleotide sequence: TGTGCCAGCAGTTACGGGCCGGCCTACGAGCAGTACTTC.